This section outlines one TCR beta chain sequence together with its context. Its specificity is unknown. This record belongs to a study of CD8 T cells in ankylosing spondylitis. Study-wide points: What seemed typical of ankylosing spondylitis blood was a TCR beta motif built from under 10 highly homologous variants. In ankylosing spondylitis patients, matched synovial fluid reportedly showed significant enrichment of disease-linked clones.

TCRdb itself ran the 5' RACE reads through MiXCR, one entry per CDR3 protein. The sample contains approximately 180,000 distinct CDR3 sequences, about 20% of which appear only once. The junction had 7 bases not matched to a gene; V was cut back by 3 bases and J by 9 bases. Germline values: CDR1 SNHLY, CDR2 FYNNEI. CDR3 length equals 15 residues. V is TRBV2 and J is TRBJ2-1, with TRBD2 identical over 11 bases. The origin of this receptor is a male donor aged 10-29 years with ankylosing spondylitis or in good health (not recorded which). Sequencing was carried out using blood, either unsorted or a sorted T cell fraction (not recorded which). This chain's CDR3 is CASSDSSGRPTEQFF. As DNA, the CDR3 is TGTGCCAGCAGTGATTCTAGCGGGAGGCCCACTGAGCAGTTCTTC.